The rows below give T cell receptor beta chains drawn from one sample of a study of beta chain features in type 1 diabetes. Profiling relied on immunoSEQ multiplex PCR, and the TCRdb table lists in-frame clones only, not all of them. The top ten clones hold roughly 0.54% of a sample with some 360,000 clones, 9.6% of them seen once. Sequencing used central memory CD4+ T cells from blood. These TCRs come from a man in his thirties or forties with type 1 diabetes. Both conserved end residues are part of each CDR3. The D gene is left open where the match is weak. For some rows the clone size is stated as once, few or many, or as a class when expanded; others skip it.

clone_size | cdr3_length | j_call | v_call | d_call | cdr3_aa | cdr3_nt
NA | 16 | TRBJ2-2 | TRBV5-4 | TRBD1 | CASTPGGQGWTGELFF | TGTGCCAGCACCCCGGGGGGACAGGGATGGACCGGGGAGCTGTTTTTT
few | 14 | TRBJ1-2 | TRBV7-9 | NA | CASSPGPGYYGYTF | TGTGCCAGCAGCCCCGGACCAGGGTACTATGGCTACACCTTC
NA | 12 | TRBJ1-1 | TRBV28 | NA | CASSKGSTEAFF | TGTGCCAGCAGCAAGGGAAGCACTGAAGCTTTCTTT
NA | 13 | TRBJ2-5 | TRBV11-3 | NA | CASSYREGETQYF | TGTGCCAGCAGCTACAGGGAGGGAGAGACCCAGTACTTC
few | 16 | TRBJ1-6 | TRBV2 | NA | CASRSAGLGGSSPLHF | TGTGCCAGCAGGTCAGCGGGACTGGGAGGTAGTTCACCCCTCCACTTT
few | 16 | TRBJ2-1 | TRBV5-6 | TRBD2 | CASSDVRAGVYNEQFF | TGTGCCAGCAGCGATGTGCGTGCGGGGGTCTACAATGAGCAGTTCTTC
NA | 17 | TRBJ2-6 | TRBV4-1 | NA | CASRRVGVGSGANVLTF | TGCGCCAGCAGGCGGGTTGGGGTGGGCTCTGGGGCCAACGTCCTGACTTTC
NA | 15 | TRBJ1-4 | TRBV6-5 | TRBD1 | CASSYSGTASLKLFF | TGTGCCAGCAGTTACTCCGGGACAGCCTCACTCAAACTGTTTTTT
many | 22 | TRBJ2-3 | TRBV4-3 | TRBD2 | CASSQGLAGGRPLELFTDTQYF | TGCGCCAGCAGCCAGGGACTAGCGGGAGGCCGGCCCCTGGAACTTTTCACAGATACGCAGTATTTT
once | 13 | TRBJ1-1 | TRBV29-1 | TRBD1 | CSGTGQENTEALF | TGCAGCGGGACGGGACAGGAGAACACTGAAGCTCTCTTT
few | 14 | TRBJ2-1 | TRBV25-1 | NA | CASSRGNSYNEQFF | TGTGCCAGCAGTCGGGGTAACTCCTACAATGAGCAGTTCTTC
few | 12 | TRBJ1-1 | TRBV7-9 | NA | CASSLVVGDAFF | TGTGCCAGCAGCTTGGTGGTAGGGGATGCTTTCTTT
many | 12 | TRBJ1-1 | TRBV28 | NA | CASSTYRAEAFF | TGTGCCAGCAGTACCTACAGGGCCGAAGCTTTCTTT
many | 16 | TRBJ1-1 | TRBV28 | TRBD1 | CASTRPPGGIIAEAFF | TGTGCCAGCACCCGACCTCCAGGGGGGATTATTGCTGAAGCTTTCTTT
NA | 15 | TRBJ1-5 | TRBV7-2 | NA | CASSLGDRRNQPQHF | TGTGCCAGCAGCTTAGGTGACAGAAGAAATCAGCCCCAGCATTTT
few | 15 | TRBJ1-5 | TRBV19 | NA | CASSLTEDSNQPQHF | TGTGCCAGTAGCCTGACAGAGGATAGCAATCAGCCCCAGCATTTT
many | 13 | TRBJ2-1 | TRBV5-6 | NA | CASSYTSFNEQFF | TGTGCCAGCAGCTATACTAGTTTCAATGAGCAGTTCTTC
few | 16 | TRBJ1-2 | TRBV10-2 | NA | CASTQPGLLLNYGYTF | TGCGCCAGCACCCAGCCCGGGTTACTCCTTAACTATGGCTACACCTTC
NA | 17 | TRBJ2-1 | TRBV7-3 | TRBD2 | CASSLKPGGVSYNEQFF | TGTGCCAGCAGCCTAAAGCCGGGGGGAGTAAGCTACAATGAGCAGTTCTTC
NA | 16 | TRBJ2-3 | TRBV28 | NA | CASSLPGRLVTDTQYF | TGTGCCAGCAGTTTACCCGGAAGGTTGGTAACAGATACGCAGTATTTT
NA | 15 | TRBJ2-7 | TRBV6-4 | NA | CASSDSGAGPYEQYF | TGTGCCAGCAGTGACTCAGGAGCGGGCCCCTACGAGCAGTACTTC
few | 14 | TRBJ2-1 | TRBV7-2 | NA | CASSPSSASDEQFF | TGTGCCAGCAGCCCCTCCTCGGCTAGCGACGAGCAGTTCTTC
many | 15 | TRBJ2-1 | TRBV28 | TRBD2 | CASSSSGTNYNEQFF | TGTGCCAGCAGTTCTAGCGGGACCAACTACAATGAGCAGTTCTTC
NA | 12 | TRBJ2-5 | TRBV7-7 | TRBD1 | CASSSGTARQYF | TGTGCCAGCAGCTCTGGGACAGCAAGGCAGTACTTC
NA | 14 | TRBJ2-1 | TRBV5-1 | NA | CASSWGPSDNEQFF | TGCGCCAGCAGCTGGGGACCGTCCGACAATGAGCAGTTCTTC
many | 17 | TRBJ1-2 | TRBV19 | NA | CASSRSSPGQTRYGYTF | TGTGCCAGTAGTCGGAGCTCGCCTGGACAGACTCGATATGGCTACACCTTC
few | 14 | TRBJ2-1 | TRBV7-7 | NA | CASSLRRERNEQFF | TGTGCTAGCAGCTTAAGACGGGAGAGAAATGAGCAGTTCTTC
few | 13 | TRBJ1-3 | TRBV30 | NA | CAWSRGTGNTIYF | TGTGCCTGGAGTAGGGGGACAGGAAACACCATATATTTT
NA | 15 | TRBJ2-3 | TRBV18 | NA | CASSVQGFEADTQYF | TGTGCCAGCTCGGTACAGGGATTTGAAGCAGATACGCAGTATTTT
few | 13 | TRBJ1-3 | TRBV28 | NA | CAIAPGQGNTIYF | TGTGCCATAGCGCCGGGACAAGGAAACACCATATATTTT
few | 14 | TRBJ2-7 | TRBV4-3 | NA | CASSQDGQGLEQYF | TGCGCCAGCAGCCAAGATGGGCAGGGCTTGGAGCAGTACTTC
few | 12 | TRBJ2-7 | TRBV9 | NA | CASRGRTYEQYF | TGTGCCAGCAGGGGACGGACCTACGAGCAGTACTTC
many | 14 | TRBJ2-7 | TRBV10-3 | NA | CAISGGRDSYEQYF | TGTGCCATCAGTGGGGGCAGGGACTCCTACGAGCAGTACTTC
once | 16 | TRBJ2-3 | TRBV6-6 | TRBD2 | CAIGDGLAGATDTQYF | TGTGCCATCGGGGACGGACTAGCGGGGGCCACAGATACGCAGTATTTT
few | 11 | TRBJ2-3 | TRBV7-3 | NA | CASSSLDTQYF | TGTGCCAGCAGCTCTCTAGATACGCAGTATTTT
few | 14 | TRBJ2-7 | TRBV4-1 | NA | CASSQAGQTYEQYF | TGCGCCAGCAGCCAAGCAGGACAGACCTACGAGCAGTACTTC
few | 15 | TRBJ1-2 | TRBV27 | NA | CASSSSRGDRYGYTF | TGTGCCAGCAGTTCATCGAGGGGGGACCGCTATGGCTACACCTTC
NA | 15 | TRBJ2-7 | TRBV7-9 | TRBD2 | CASSSTGGVAFEQYF | TGTGCCAGCAGCTCCACCGGGGGGGTAGCGTTCGAGCAGTACTTC
few | 13 | TRBJ2-5 | TRBV27 | TRBD2 | CASRSGVQETQYF | TGTGCCAGCAGGAGCGGGGTCCAAGAGACCCAGTACTTC
NA | 15 | TRBJ2-7 | TRBV2 | NA | CASSVSGRKTYEQYF | TGTGCCAGCAGTGTGTCGGGCCGCAAGACCTACGAGCAGTACTTC
NA | 16 | TRBJ2-1 | TRBV4-1 | TRBD2 | CASSQGTSGLIGEQFF | TGCGCCAGCAGCCAGGGGACTAGCGGTCTTATTGGTGAGCAGTTCTTC
NA | 16 | TRBJ1-1 | TRBV27 | NA | CASSLRLMQVGTEAFF | TGTGCCAGCAGTTTACGCCTGATGCAGGTGGGCACTGAAGCTTTCTTT
few | 16 | TRBJ2-3 | TRBV7-2 | NA | CASSLGLALGTDTQYF | TGTGCCAGCAGCTTAGGGCTAGCTTTGGGCACAGATACGCAGTATTTT
NA | 15 | TRBJ2-2 | TRBV6-6 | NA | CASSYTGTYTGELFF | TGTGCCAGCAGTTACACCGGGACTTACACCGGGGAGCTGTTTTTT
few | 16 | TRBJ2-2 | TRBV15 | NA | CATRRPGPGGTGELFF | TGTGCCACCCGAAGGCCCGGGCCCGGTGGAACCGGGGAGCTGTTTTTT